A selection of T cell receptor beta chains follows, all from one sample in a study of beta chain features in type 1 diabetes. Repertoires were generated with immunoSEQ multiplex PCR, while TCRdb's copy carries only in-frame clones and drops some. The sample has around 300,000 clones, under 8.5% seen once; the top ten hold roughly 1%. Sequencing was performed on central memory CD4+ T cells from blood. These receptors all come from a woman in her late teens or twenties in good health. The CDR3 runs from the conserved cysteine through the conserved F or W. D genes are given only for firm matches. Clone sizes are given selectively: once, few, many, or a class where the clone is expanded.

J: TRBJ1-1; V: TRBV18; D: -; size: -; DNA: TGTGCCAGCTCACCTCAAGAGGGAGTCGGGAACACTGAAGCTTTCTTT; CDR3: CASSPQEGVGNTEAFF
J: TRBJ2-2; V: TRBV4-2; D: -; size: -; DNA: TGTGCCAGCACCCGCGCTGGCAGCCAGACGACCGGGGAGCTGTTTTTT; CDR3: CASTRAGSQTTGELFF
J: TRBJ1-3; V: TRBV7-2; D: -; size: few; DNA: TGTGCCAGCACCCTCACCCCAACAAGCTCTGGAAACACCATATATTTT; CDR3: CASTLTPTSSGNTIYF
J: TRBJ2-7; V: TRBV4-2; D: TRBD1; size: -; DNA: TGTGCCAGCAGCCAAGAGAATTGGGACAGGGGGGGCTACGAGCAGTACTTC; CDR3: CASSQENWDRGGYEQYF
J: TRBJ2-1; V: TRBV7-9; D: -; size: few; DNA: TGTGCCAGCAACCCTAGGCAGGGCTACAATGAGCAGTTCTTC; CDR3: CASNPRQGYNEQFF
J: TRBJ2-1; V: TRBV7-8; D: -; size: -; DNA: TGTGCCAGCAGCTTAAGGACGTACTACAATGAGCAGTTCTTC; CDR3: CASSLRTYYNEQFF
J: TRBJ1-1; V: TRBV9; D: -; size: -; DNA: TGTGCCAGCAGCGTAACGACGAACACTGAAGCTTTCTTT; CDR3: CASSVTTNTEAFF
J: TRBJ2-7; V: TRBV19; D: -; size: -; DNA: TGTGCCAGTAGTACCCGACACAGGGACTACGAGCAGTACTTC; CDR3: CASSTRHRDYEQYF
J: TRBJ2-1; V: TRBV15; D: TRBD2; size: few; DNA: TGTGCCACCGGAAGCGGGAGCGGCAATGAGCAGTTCTTC; CDR3: CATGSGSGNEQFF
J: TRBJ2-2; V: TRBV30; D: TRBD1; size: -; DNA: TGTGCCTGGAGTGTTAAGGGGGCGAGAACCGGGGAGCTGTTTTTT; CDR3: CAWSVKGARTGELFF
J: TRBJ2-1; V: TRBV30; D: TRBD2; size: few; DNA: TGTGCCTGGAGATTCCCCGGGACTAGCAATGAGCAGTTCTTC; CDR3: CAWRFPGTSNEQFF
J: TRBJ2-7; V: TRBV19; D: TRBD2; size: -; DNA: TGTGCCAGTAGCCTTCGGCGGGAGAAAGGTTGGGCCTCTTACGAGCAGTACTTC; CDR3: CASSLRREKGWASYEQYF
J: TRBJ2-2; V: TRBV18; D: TRBD2; size: -; DNA: TGTGCCAGCTCACCCTTAGCAGCGGGAGGCTTCGAGGAGCTGTTTTTT; CDR3: CASSPLAAGGFEELFF
J: TRBJ2-6; V: TRBV11-3; D: -; size: -; DNA: TGTGCCAGCAGCCCGCTAGCGCTCTCTGGGGCCAACGTCCTGACTTTC; CDR3: CASSPLALSGANVLTF
J: TRBJ2-5; V: TRBV6-5; D: TRBD1; size: few; DNA: TGTGCCAGCAGTTACTCGATCGACAGGGTAGGAGAGACCCAGTACTTC; CDR3: CASSYSIDRVGETQYF
J: TRBJ1-5; V: TRBV19; D: -; size: -; DNA: TGTGCCAGTAGTATGTGGGGACGGGGCAATCAGCCCCAGCATTTT; CDR3: CASSMWGRGNQPQHF
J: TRBJ1-6; V: TRBV2; D: -; size: -; DNA: TGTGCCATCACCGAGGGATATAGCTCCTATAATTCACCCCTCCACTTT; CDR3: CAITEGYSSYNSPLHF
J: TRBJ2-5; V: TRBV5-1; D: TRBD2; size: many; DNA: TGCGCCAGCAGCTTGGTGCTAGCGGGGGGCCCGGGCTCGACCCAGTACTTC; CDR3: CASSLVLAGGPGSTQYF
J: TRBJ2-3; V: TRBV27; D: -; size: few; DNA: TGTGCCAGCAGTTTATTGGCAGGGCGCACAGATACGCAGTATTTT; CDR3: CASSLLAGRTDTQYF
J: TRBJ2-7; V: TRBV5-8; D: TRBD1; size: many; DNA: TGTGCCAGCAGGGACCCCGCCGGGACAGCGAGCTACGAGCAGTACTTC; CDR3: CASRDPAGTASYEQYF
J: TRBJ1-1; V: TRBV19; D: -; size: few; DNA: TGTGCCAGTAGTGTCCCATTCGGGGACACTGAAGCTTTCTTT; CDR3: CASSVPFGDTEAFF
J: TRBJ2-1; V: TRBV7-2; D: TRBD1; size: few; DNA: TGTGCCAGCAGCGAGCGTTGGGGGACAGGGGCCAATGAGCAGTTCTTC; CDR3: CASSERWGTGANEQFF
J: TRBJ2-5; V: TRBV5-6; D: -; size: few; DNA: TGTGCCAGCAGCTTGGTCGGGACTGAAGAGACCCAGTACTTC; CDR3: CASSLVGTEETQYF
J: TRBJ2-3; V: TRBV9; D: -; size: few; DNA: TGTGCCAGCAGCGTAGAGGGTAGCGGACTTCGCACAGATACGCAGTATTTT; CDR3: CASSVEGSGLRTDTQYF
J: TRBJ2-7; V: TRBV7-2; D: -; size: -; DNA: TGTGCCAGCAGCCGAGGATGGGATCGCGGAGCCTACGAGCAGTACTTC; CDR3: CASSRGWDRGAYEQYF
J: TRBJ1-1; V: TRBV5-1; D: TRBD1; size: few; DNA: TGCGCCAGCAGCTTGTTTCCCCCGGGACAGGGAACTGAAGCTTTCTTT; CDR3: CASSLFPPGQGTEAFF
J: TRBJ2-5; V: TRBV7-7; D: TRBD1; size: -; DNA: TGTGCTAGCAGCTTAGACAGGGGATGGGGGACCCAGTACTTC; CDR3: CASSLDRGWGTQYF
J: TRBJ2-1; V: TRBV14; D: -; size: many; DNA: TGTGCCAGCAGCCAAGATCCACCCTACAATGAGCAGTTCTTC; CDR3: CASSQDPPYNEQFF
J: TRBJ2-1; V: TRBV11-3; D: TRBD1; size: -; DNA: TGTGCCAGCAGCTTCCAGACAGGGACGCAGTTCTTC; CDR3: CASSFQTGTQFF
J: TRBJ2-1; V: TRBV14; D: -; size: -; DNA: TGTGCCAGCAGCCAACGGTCTGGCAATGAGCAGTTCTTC; CDR3: CASSQRSGNEQFF
J: TRBJ2-1; V: TRBV7-2; D: TRBD1; size: -; DNA: TGTGCCAGCAGCTTTGCCCCGGACAGGGGAAGAAACAATGAGCAGTTCTTC; CDR3: CASSFAPDRGRNNEQFF
J: TRBJ2-1; V: TRBV6-6; D: -; size: few; DNA: TGTGCCAGCACTAGAAGCGGACAGGGAGGGAATGAGCAGTTCTTC; CDR3: CASTRSGQGGNEQFF
J: TRBJ2-1; V: TRBV11-3; D: TRBD2; size: many; DNA: TGTGCCAGCAGCTCCCCCCCGGGAGGTAGCGGGAGTAGTGATGAGCAGTTCTTC; CDR3: CASSSPPGGSGSSDEQFF
J: TRBJ1-4; V: TRBV7-9; D: TRBD1; size: few; DNA: TGTGCCAGCAGCCAACCGGGACAGGGTGAAAAACTGTTTTTT; CDR3: CASSQPGQGEKLFF
J: TRBJ2-2; V: TRBV14; D: TRBD1; size: few; DNA: TGTGCCAGCAGCCAAGGGGACAGGGGGCTACAGAACACCGGGGAGCTGTTTTTT; CDR3: CASSQGDRGLQNTGELFF
J: TRBJ2-4; V: TRBV15; D: -; size: few; DNA: TGTGCCACCAGCAGAGCAAGCACGAGCCAACTAGCCAAAAACATTCAGTACTTC; CDR3: CATSRASTSQLAKNIQYF
J: TRBJ1-6; V: TRBV19; D: -; size: few; DNA: TGTGCCAGTAGTATGGGGAATTCACCCCTCCACTTT; CDR3: CASSMGNSPLHF
J: TRBJ1-1; V: TRBV7-2; D: -; size: few; DNA: TGTGCCAGCAGCCTATCCCGGGACCTAACCCGTGAAGCTTTCTTT; CDR3: CASSLSRDLTREAFF
J: TRBJ1-3; V: TRBV5-1; D: -; size: -; DNA: TGCGCCAGCAGTACTTCCTTTGATTCTGGAAACACCATATATTTT; CDR3: CASSTSFDSGNTIYF
J: TRBJ2-5; V: TRBV5-1; D: TRBD2; size: few; DNA: TGCGCCAGCAGCACCCTACTAGCGGGTAAAGAGACCCAGTACTTC; CDR3: CASSTLLAGKETQYF
J: TRBJ1-1; V: TRBV4-2; D: TRBD1; size: few; DNA: TGTGCCAGCAGCCGAGAACAGGGGGCTGAAGCTTTCTTT; CDR3: CASSREQGAEAFF
J: TRBJ1-1; V: TRBV5-1; D: -; size: few; DNA: TGCGCCAGCAGCTTGGAAACGGTAGGCACTGAAGCTTTCTTT; CDR3: CASSLETVGTEAFF
J: TRBJ2-3; V: TRBV29-1; D: -; size: -; DNA: TGCAGCGTTGATGGGTCGGAAGGGCCCACAGATACGCAGTATTTT; CDR3: CSVDGSEGPTDTQYF
J: TRBJ2-1; V: TRBV7-8; D: TRBD1; size: few; DNA: TGTGCCAGCAGTTTAAGACGGGACAGCTTCAATGAGCAGTTCTTC; CDR3: CASSLRRDSFNEQFF
J: TRBJ1-4; V: TRBV5-1; D: -; size: many; DNA: TGCGCCAGCAGCCAGGACAGTACTAATGAAAAACTGTTTTTT; CDR3: CASSQDSTNEKLFF
J: TRBJ2-3; V: TRBV7-2; D: TRBD2; size: -; DNA: TGTGCCAGCAGCTTAGGACTAGCGGGAGTGAATACGCAGTATTTT; CDR3: CASSLGLAGVNTQYF
J: TRBJ2-7; V: TRBV5-1; D: TRBD1; size: -; DNA: TGCGCCAGCAGCGCGGACAGGGGGGGCGAGCAGTACTTC; CDR3: CASSADRGGEQYF
J: TRBJ1-5; V: TRBV7-2; D: -; size: few; DNA: TGTGCCAGCAGCTTGTATCGGGATCAGCCCCAGCATTTT; CDR3: CASSLYRDQPQHF
J: TRBJ2-1; V: TRBV28; D: TRBD1; size: few; DNA: TGTGCCAGCAGGCCTAGTGAGACAGGGAAGAATGAGCAGTTCTTC; CDR3: CASRPSETGKNEQFF
J: TRBJ2-1; V: TRBV10-2; D: -; size: few; DNA: TGCGCCAGCAATCCGGCGGGAAGAGAGCAGTTCTTC; CDR3: CASNPAGREQFF
J: TRBJ2-5; V: TRBV5-4; D: -; size: few; DNA: TGTGCCAGCAGCTTGGGTGCAATAGCGGATCAAGAGACCCAGTACTTC; CDR3: CASSLGAIADQETQYF
J: TRBJ2-1; V: TRBV6-5; D: -; size: few; DNA: TGTGCCAGCAGTTACTCGACGAGCTCCTACAATGAGCAGTTCTTC; CDR3: CASSYSTSSYNEQFF
J: TRBJ1-5; V: TRBV29-1; D: TRBD1; size: -; DNA: TGCAGCGTTGTTGAGACAGGGTACAATCAGCCCCAGCATTTT; CDR3: CSVVETGYNQPQHF
J: TRBJ1-1; V: TRBV7-2; D: -; size: -; DNA: TGTGCCAGCAGCTTAGTAAGGTACGGGGCCACTGAAGCTTTCTTT; CDR3: CASSLVRYGATEAFF
J: TRBJ1-1; V: TRBV30; D: -; size: -; DNA: TGTGCCTGGAAACCAGTAGATGCCACTGAAGCTTTCTTT; CDR3: CAWKPVDATEAFF
J: TRBJ2-5; V: TRBV2; D: TRBD1; size: -; DNA: TGTGCCAGCAACAGGGGAATGGGAGAGACCCAGTACTTC; CDR3: CASNRGMGETQYF